The following is a TCR beta chain sequence with its context. The entry originates in a study of T cell responses to AZD1222 COVID-19 vaccine. Profiling relied on immunoSEQ multiplex PCR, and the TCRdb table lists in-frame clones only, not all of them. The sample records about 140,000 clones, under 95% being singletons. Germline loops: CDR1 MNHNY, CDR2 SVGAGI (reference sequence). This CDR3 contains 15 residues. Losses at the gene ends were 0 bases for V and 1 base for J; bases not matched to a gene: 1. This receptor was obtained from an adult who received the MenACWY meningococcal vaccine as a control. This chain joins TRBV6-6 and TRBJ2-3, with TRBD1 matching 7 bases. The sequencing here drew on peripheral blood, taken 28 days after the second dose of the MenACWY control vaccine. The CDR3 reads CASSYSGGGTDTQYF. Written as DNA, the CDR3 is TGTGCCAGCAGTTACTCAGGGGGCGGCACAGATACGCAGTATTTT.